Following are 31 T cell receptor beta chains from one sample sequenced in a study of glioma-infiltrating T cells after dendritic cell vaccination. Sequencing was performed with immunoSEQ multiplex PCR; in TCRdb, only in-frame clones are kept and a portion is missing. Counted here are tens of thousands of clones, roughly 84% occurring once; the ten biggest clones make up roughly 9%. Time point: after dendritic cell vaccination, including at tumor progression/relapse. The starting material was blood, obtained after dendritic cell vaccination. These TCRs come from a human donor with glioblastoma.

This clone appeared a single time. The chain couples TRBV6-5 to TRBJ2-1, with 8 positions matching TRBD2. Losses at the gene ends were 10 bases for V and 1 base for J; bases not matched to a gene: 6. The CDR3 extends over 14 amino acids. Germline assignment: CDR1 MNHEY and CDR2 SVGAGI. CDR3 coding DNA: TGTGCCACCACAAAGCGGGGGTCCTACAATGAGCAGTTCTTC. Translated, it gives CATTKRGSYNEQFF.

This sequence joins TRBV4-3 and TRBJ2-5, with TRBD2 matching over 11 bases. This CDR3 spans 16 amino acids. The V and J ends lost 0 bases and 2 bases, in that order; junction bases with no gene match: 2. The germline CDR1 and CDR2 sequences are LGHNA and YSLEER. This chain's CDR3 is CASSQEGLAGQETQYF. In DNA, the CDR3 is TGCGCCAGCAGCCAAGAAGGACTAGCGGGTCAAGAGACCCAGTACTTC.

This sequence joins TRBV11-2 and TRBJ1-2; unclear D gene. Deletions cut 0 bases from V and 8 bases from J, with 16 bases between. The length of the CDR3 is 15 residues. Germline CDR1 reads SGHAT; CDR2 reads FQNNGV. CDR3 nucleotides: TGTGCCAGCAGCTTAGAACCGGGTTCTTCGTGGGGCTACACCTTC. Translated: CASSLEPGSSWGYTF.

This rearrangement joins TRBV7-2 to TRBJ1-5, with 8 bases aligning to TRBD1. The CDR3 consists of 16 residues. Germline CDR1 and CDR2: SGHTA and FQGNSA. With 5 bases clipped from V and 1 base from J, the junction kept 7 bases outside the gene matches. CDR3 amino acids: CASSAGTGRSNQPQHF. The CDR3 nucleotides are TGTGCCAGCAGCGCGGGGACAGGAAGAAGCAATCAGCCCCAGCATTTT.

The V call is TRBV9, the J call TRBJ2-1; D is ambiguous. Germline lookup yields CDR1 SGDLS and CDR2 YYNGEE. The CDR3 totals 12 residues. The V end lost 0 bases, the J end lost 10 bases, and 8 bases lay between the germline ends. This CDR3 reads CASSVAGTEQFF. The CDR3, as DNA: TGTGCCAGCAGCGTAGCAGGAACAGAGCAGTTCTTC.

The chain employs TRBV19 and TRBJ2-6, with 12 positions matching TRBD1. Per germline, CDR1 LNHDA and CDR2 SQIVND (reference sequence). The V segment lost 4 bases and the J segment 1 base; nucleotides outside the gene matches: 5. The CDR3 covers 18 residues. The CDR3 DNA sequence: TGTGCCAGTAGTACCTGGGACAGGGGGCGTTCTGGGGCCAACGTCCTGACTTTC. Residues: CASSTWDRGRSGANVLTF.

The J gene is TRBJ2-6, the V gene TRBV15; D is ambiguous. Germline V lookup: CDR1 LNHNV, CDR2 YYDKDF (reference sequence). V dropped 5 bases and J dropped 6 bases, with 8 bases sitting between them. CDR3 size: 13 residues. CDR3 region: CATSLAMANVLTF. The CDR3 region has the DNA TGTGCCACCAGCCTGGCCATGGCCAACGTCCTGACTTTC.

This chain connects TRBV10-3 to TRBJ2-3, with 10 nucleotides matching TRBD2. The ends lost 10 bases at V and 1 base at J; junction bases unmatched: 5. Germline lookup yields CDR1 ENHRY and CDR2 SYGVKD. The length of the CDR3 is 14 residues. The DNA of the CDR3 is TGTGCCAGTAGCGGGGGGACCGGCACAGATACGCAGTATTTT. Translation gives CASSGGTGTDTQYF.

The J gene is TRBJ2-1, the V gene TRBV30; D gene unclear. CDR3 length: 11 residues. The germline V gene has CDR1 GTSNPN and CDR2 SVGIG (reference sequence). V shed 0 bases and J shed 7 bases, with 4 bases lying between them. The CDR3 nucleotides read TGTGCCTGGAGTGTACAGAATGAGCAGTTCTTC. As protein: CAWSVQNEQFF.

The chain has TRBV30 and TRBJ2-7, with D possibly being TRBD1 (5 bases). The CDR3 consists of 14 residues. Germline V gene data show CDR1 as GTSNPN and CDR2 as SVGIG (reference sequence). V lost 1 base, J lost 2 bases, and 12 bases lay in between. The CDR3 coding sequence is TGTGCCTGGAGTGGGACGGACAAGGCCTACGAGCAGTACTTC. This encodes CAWSGTDKAYEQYF.

This clone was recorded only once. The J gene is TRBJ2-1, the V gene TRBV10-3; 7 nucleotides agree with TRBD2. CDR3 size: 18 residues. Germline CDR1 reads ENHRY; CDR2 reads SYGVKD. J was trimmed by 0 bases and V by 3 bases; bases with no gene match: 11. CDR3: CAISDSNRAGSSYNEQFF. DNA of the CDR3: TGTGCCATCAGTGACTCGAATAGAGCGGGAAGCTCCTACAATGAGCAGTTCTTC.

This clone has just one count. The rearrangement links TRBV9 to TRBJ2-5; 9 bases are a match to TRBD2. In germline, CDR1 is SGDLS, CDR2 YYNGEE. The junction had 11 bases not matched to a gene; V was cut back by 0 bases and J by 5 bases. This CDR3 has 17 residues. The CDR3 bases are TGTGCCAGCAGCGTAGGGGTAGCGGGGGCCCGGGGGGAGACCCAGTACTTC. Translating it yields CASSVGVAGARGETQYF.

This clone was recorded only once. The chain employs TRBV6-5 and TRBJ2-5; D may be TRBD2 (7 bases). V was pared by 0 bases and J by 5 bases, with 13 bases between. Germline loops: CDR1 MNHEY, CDR2 SVGAGI. The CDR3 length is 15 residues. CDR3 amino acids: CASSYSRGRGETQYF. CDR3 sequence (DNA): TGTGCCAGCAGTTACTCCCGGGGGCGGGGGGAGACCCAGTACTTC.

The V call is TRBV5-4, the J call TRBJ2-2, with D possibly matching TRBD1 (5 bases). This CDR3 spans 16 amino acids. Trimming left V 4 bases short and J 5 bases short, with 18 bases between. CDR1 is SGHNT and CDR2 is YYREEE in the germline V gene (reference sequence). This CDR3 reads CASSTTTLQGTGELFF. The CDR3 nucleotides read TGTGCCAGCAGCACCACCACCCTGCAGGGTACCGGGGAGCTGTTTTTT. Full variable domain (missing parts from reference TRBV5-4 and TRBJ2-2): ETGVTQSPTHLIKTRGQQVTLRCSSQSGHNTVSWYQQALGQGPQFIFQYYREEENGRGNFPPRFSGLQFPNYSSELNVNALELDDSALYLCASSTTTLQGTGELFFGEGSRLTVL.

The V gene is TRBV7-3, the J gene TRBJ2-1; TRBD2 matches 14 bases. Germline CDR1 reads SGHTA; CDR2 reads FQGTGA. This CDR3 spans 16 amino acids. J lost 3 bases, V lost 3 bases, and 1 base had no gene match. CDR3 residues: CASSFGTSGGYNEQFF. The CDR3 region has the DNA TGTGCCAGCAGCTTCGGGACTAGCGGGGGCTACAATGAGCAGTTCTTC.

In its sample, this clone was seen once. This chain joins TRBV7-8 and TRBJ2-7; 9 nucleotides agree with TRBD1. J lost 1 base, V lost 5 bases, and 12 bases had no gene match. The CDR3 sequence is 17 residues long. Germline V gene lookup returns CDR1 SGHVS and CDR2 FQNEAQ. As DNA, the CDR3 is TGTGCCAGCAGCATACGACCGGGACAGGGTAATTCCTACGAGCAGTACTTC. It specifies CASSIRPGQGNSYEQYF.

The chain employs TRBV5-1 and TRBJ1-1, with D maybe TRBD1 (6 bases). V lost 3 bases and J lost 2, with 14 bases in between. Germline assignment: CDR1 SGHRS and CDR2 YFSETQ. The CDR3 runs 15 residues. The CDR3, as DNA: TGCGCCAGCAGCTCCGGACAGACTCACAACACTGAAGCTTTCTTT. This encodes CASSSGQTHNTEAFF.

J is TRBJ2-7 and V is TRBV27, with 8 bases aligning to TRBD1. Germline trimming cut 3 bases from V and 0 bases from J; bases unmatched to any gene: 13. The CDR3 consists of 18 residues. From germline, CDR1 is MNHEY and CDR2 SMNVEV (reference sequence). CDR3 sequence: CASSFDRGCLRDSYEQYF. The CDR3 DNA reads TGTGCCAGCAGTTTCGACAGGGGTTGCTTAAGGGACTCCTACGAGCAGTACTTC.

J is TRBJ1-2 and V is TRBV6-5, with D tentatively TRBD1 (6 bases). Germline CDR1 reads MNHEY; CDR2 reads SVGAGI. The CDR3 runs 13 residues. V was clipped by 6 bases and J by 8 bases, with 16 bases between them. The CDR3 loop reads CASRPRGRVGYTF. Written as DNA, the CDR3 is TGTGCCAGCAGACCCAGGGGCCGGGTAGGCTACACCTTC.

The rearrangement uses TRBV6-5 and TRBJ1-6; D call uncertain. Between the trimmed V and J ends, which lost 9 bases and 10 bases, there was a span of 22 bases. This CDR3 comprises 15 residues. Germline V CDR1 and CDR2: MNHEY, SVGAGI. The CDR3 loop reads CARTDPSGGKSPLHF. The CDR3 DNA is TGTGCCAGGACTGACCCTTCAGGCGGGAAATCACCCCTCCACTTT.

V usage is TRBV9 and J usage is TRBJ1-1; 7 nucleotides align to TRBD1. Germline CDR1 SGDLS, CDR2 YYNGEE. CDR3 length: 13 amino acids. Losses at the gene ends were 3 bases for V and 11 bases for J; bases not matched to a gene: 10. CDR3 residues: CASSGGRGLRAFF. In DNA form, the CDR3 reads TGTGCCAGCAGCGGGGGAAGGGGGCTACGGGCTTTCTTT.

The chain couples TRBV9 to TRBJ2-2; unclear D gene. V was pared by 4 bases and J by 1 base, with 11 bases between. CDR1 and CDR2 (germline): SGDLS, YYNGEE. This CDR3 has 15 amino acids. DNA of the CDR3: TGTGCCAGCAGCCCCCGACAAATGAACACCGGGGAGCTGTTTTTT. This sequence encodes CASSPRQMNTGELFF. The full variable domain, its missing parts supplied by reference TRBV9 and TRBJ2-2, is DSGVTQTPKHLITATGQRVTLRCSPRSGDLSVYWYQQSLDQGLQFLIQYYNGEERAKGNILERFSAQQFPDLHSELNLSSLELGDSALYFCASSPRQMNTGELFFGEGSRLTVL.

This chain links TRBV4-2 with TRBJ1-1; unclear D gene. The CDR3 runs to 14 residues. Germline lookup yields CDR1 LGHNA and CDR2 YNFKEQ. Trimming stripped 1 base from V and 5 bases from J, with 11 bases between. The CDR3 DNA reads TGTGCCAGCAGCCAAGTCGGACTGGTGACTGAAGCTTTCTTT. It specifies CASSQVGLVTEAFF.

This clone was detected once. The chain couples TRBV4-1 to TRBJ2-1; D may be TRBD2 (6 bases). The CDR3 has 16 residues. V was pared by 0 bases and J by 3 bases, with 12 bases between. Germline loops: CDR1 MGHRA, CDR2 YSYEKL. CDR3 coding DNA: TGCGCCAGCAGCCAAGAACCACGGGGGTTCTACAATGAGCAGTTCTTC. Translation gives CASSQEPRGFYNEQFF.

This sequence joins TRBV7-9 and TRBJ2-7, with D maybe TRBD1 (5 bases). V shed 1 base and J shed 7 bases, with 14 bases lying between them. The CDR3 runs to 14 residues. Looked up from germline, CDR1 is SEHNR and CDR2 is FQNEAQ (reference sequence). The CDR3 loop is CASSLGSARGEQYF. For the CDR3, the DNA is TGTGCCAGCAGCTTAGGGTCCGCAAGGGGAGAGCAGTACTTC.

The V and J genes are TRBV29-1 and TRBJ1-1, with D possibly matching TRBD1 (5 bases). Germline CDR1 and CDR2: SQVTM and ANQGSEA. This CDR3 has 13 residues. The V and J ends lost 7 bases and 0 bases respectively, with 12 bases between them. The CDR3 nucleotides are TGCAGCGCCCCAGGGAGGATGAACACTGAAGCTTTCTTT. Its translation is CSAPGRMNTEAFF.

The genes are TRBV6-4 and TRBJ1-2; TRBD1 might be the D (5 bases). Trimming stripped 7 bases from V and 5 bases from J, with 17 bases between. The V gene's germline CDR1 is MRHNA and CDR2 SNTAGT. The CDR3 spans 14 residues. CDR3 nucleotides: TGTGCCAGCACCCCCGAGGCGGGGGGGTATGGCTACACCTTC. Translation gives CASTPEAGGYGYTF.

The rearrangement joins TRBV6-5 to TRBJ1-3; D is uncertain. The CDR3 runs to 15 residues. Germline V gene data show CDR1 as MNHEY and CDR2 as SVGAGI. Trimming removed 6 bases at V and 3 bases at J, with 15 bases between. CDR3 residues: CASSPGVRGGNTIYF. CDR3 nucleotide sequence: TGTGCCAGCAGCCCCGGGGTCCGAGGTGGAAACACCATATATTTT.

This clone has a count of ten or more. The chain uses TRBV6-5 and TRBJ2-7; a possible D gene is TRBD2 (5 bases). The CDR3 contains 13 residues. Germline assignment: CDR1 MNHEY and CDR2 SVGAGI. The V end was cut by 5 bases, the J end by 7 bases, with 15 bases between. CDR3 protein: CASSAGLLGEQYF. The CDR3 DNA reads TGTGCCAGCAGTGCGGGCTTGCTCGGGGAGCAGTACTTC.

The chain has TRBV7-2 and TRBJ2-5; 8 bases agree with TRBD2. The junction had 13 bases not matched to a gene; V was cut back by 2 bases and J by 5 bases. This CDR3 comprises 17 residues. Germline V gene sequence: CDR1 SGHTA, CDR2 FQGNSA. The CDR3 sequence: CASSLYPRGGLGETQYF. The CDR3 DNA reads TGTGCCAGCAGCTTATACCCTAGGGGGGGACTAGGCGAGACCCAGTACTTC. The full variable domain, in which reference TRBV7-2 and TRBJ2-5 provide the parts outside the CDR3, is GAGVSQSPSNKVTEKGKDVELRCDPISGHTALYWYRQSLGQGLEFLIYFQGNSAPDKSGLPSDRFSAERTGGSVSTLTIQRTQQEDSAVYLCASSLYPRGGLGETQYFGPGTRLLVL.

The genes are TRBV27 and TRBJ1-2; TRBD1 aligns across 8 bases. The junction had 8 bases not matched to a gene; V was cut back by 0 bases and J by 5 bases. This CDR3 spans 16 amino acids. Looked up from germline, CDR1 is MNHEY and CDR2 is SMNVEV (reference sequence). CDR3 in DNA: TGTGCCAGCAGTTTATCAAGACAGGGGCCGGGTTATGGCTACACCTTC. Protein product: CASSLSRQGPGYGYTF.